The rows below give T cell receptor beta chains drawn from one sample of a study of T cell responses to AZD1222 COVID-19 vaccine. Profiling relied on immunoSEQ multiplex PCR, and the TCRdb table lists in-frame clones only, not all of them. The table has a few hundred thousand clones, 85% to 95% seen once. The sample was peripheral blood, taken on day 0 of AZD1222 vaccination. The source is an adult in good health. CDR3s include the opening cysteine and the closing phenylalanine or tryptophan. D genes are given only for firm matches. Only some rows state a clone size, as once, few, many or a class for expanded clones.

V: TRBV9
D: .
size: .
J: TRBJ1-1
CDR3: CASSAEEGTEAFF
DNA: TGTGCCAGCAGCGCGGAGGAGGGGACTGAAGCTTTCTTT

V: TRBV4-1
D: .
size: .
J: TRBJ1-2
CDR3: CASSQDPGRAPYGYTF
DNA: TGCGCCAGCAGCCAAGATCCGGGCAGGGCCCCCTATGGCTACACCTTC

V: TRBV4-2
D: .
size: .
J: TRBJ2-2
CDR3: CASSQGGQVLGGELFF
DNA: TGTGCCAGCAGCCAAGGAGGCCAGGTCCTAGGCGGGGAGCTGTTTTTT

V: TRBV3-1/TRBV3-2
D: TRBD1
size: .
J: TRBJ1-6
CDR3: CASSQEPGGYSPLHF
DNA: TGTGCCAGCAGCCAAGAACCAGGGGGATATTCACCCCTCCACTTT

V: TRBV20-1
D: .
size: .
J: TRBJ1-2
CDR3: CSARNDYGYTF
DNA: TGCAGTGCTAGAAACGACTATGGCTACACCTTC

V: TRBV19
D: .
size: .
J: TRBJ2-7
CDR3: CASSLLTGSYEQYF
DNA: TGTGCCAGTAGTCTCCTTACAGGGTCCTACGAGCAGTACTTC

V: TRBV5-7
D: .
size: .
J: TRBJ2-3
CDR3: CASSVGEGGTTDTQYF
DNA: TGTGCCAGCAGTGTAGGGGAGGGGGGGACCACAGATACGCAGTATTTT

V: TRBV9
D: TRBD2
size: .
J: TRBJ2-1
CDR3: CASSTRAGTNNEQFF
DNA: TGTGCCAGCAGCACCCGAGCCGGGACTAACAATGAGCAGTTCTTC

V: TRBV19
D: TRBD1
size: few
J: TRBJ1-1
CDR3: CASSTQQGGRTEAFF
DNA: TGTGCCAGTAGTACCCAACAGGGGGGAAGGACTGAAGCTTTCTTT

V: TRBV29-1
D: .
size: .
J: TRBJ2-7
CDR3: CSANRGGDEQYF
DNA: TGCAGCGCGAACAGGGGGGGAGACGAGCAGTACTTC

V: TRBV12-3/TRBV12-4
D: .
size: .
J: TRBJ1-1
CDR3: CASSLIGNTEAFF
DNA: TGTGCCAGCAGTTTAATCGGGAACACTGAAGCTTTCTTT

V: TRBV5-4
D: .
size: .
J: TRBJ2-3
CDR3: CASSPGGLSSTDTQYF
DNA: TGTGCCAGCAGCCCTGGGGGACTGTCTAGCACAGATACGCAGTATTTT

V: TRBV3-1/TRBV3-2
D: TRBD2
size: .
J: TRBJ2-3
CDR3: CASSLTSASTDTQYF
DNA: TGTGCCAGCAGCCTTACTAGCGCCAGCACAGATACGCAGTATTTT

V: TRBV4-3
D: .
size: .
J: TRBJ2-2
CDR3: CASSTSVGQDTGELFF
DNA: TGCGCCAGCAGCACATCCGTCGGGCAGGACACCGGGGAGCTGTTTTTT

V: TRBV7-3
D: TRBD1
size: once
J: TRBJ2-1
CDR3: CASSPDRGVQNEQFF
DNA: TGTGCCAGCAGCCCTGACAGGGGAGTACAGAATGAGCAGTTCTTC

V: TRBV10-3
D: TRBD2
size: .
J: TRBJ2-1
CDR3: CATGTSGSVYNEQFF
DNA: TGTGCCACAGGGACTAGCGGGAGCGTGTACAATGAGCAGTTCTTC

V: TRBV10-1
D: .
size: .
J: TRBJ1-2
CDR3: CASSESSNYGYTF
DNA: TGCGCCAGCAGTGAGTCCTCTAACTATGGCTACACCTTC

V: TRBV13
D: .
size: .
J: TRBJ2-5
CDR3: CASSIPQETQYF
DNA: TGTGCCAGCAGCATCCCCCAAGAGACCCAGTACTTC

V: TRBV5-4
D: TRBD2
size: .
J: TRBJ2-1
CDR3: CASSSTSGSDNEQFF
DNA: TGTGCCAGCAGCTCGACTAGCGGGAGCGACAATGAGCAGTTCTTC

V: TRBV28
D: .
size: .
J: TRBJ1-1
CDR3: CASSLLALGYVNTEAFF
DNA: TGTGCCAGCAGTTTATTGGCGCTAGGGTACGTGAACACTGAAGCTTTCTTT

V: TRBV5-1
D: .
size: .
J: TRBJ2-7
CDR3: CASSLASGLRDLGEQYF
DNA: TGCGCCAGCAGCTTGGCCTCAGGGTTGAGGGACCTGGGCGAGCAGTACTTC

V: TRBV20-1
D: TRBD1
size: .
J: TRBJ1-6
CDR3: CSASNRGKLNSPLHF
DNA: TGCAGTGCTAGTAACAGGGGGAAATTGAATTCACCCCTCCACTTT

V: TRBV7-2
D: TRBD2
size: .
J: TRBJ2-2
CDR3: CASSFRSGRAVPGELFF
DNA: TGTGCCAGCAGCTTCCGAAGCGGGAGGGCTGTCCCCGGGGAGCTGTTTTTT

V: TRBV4-2
D: TRBD2
size: .
J: TRBJ2-3
CDR3: CASSQDYSGRARDTQYF
DNA: TGTGCCAGCAGCCAAGATTACAGCGGGAGGGCCCGGGATACGCAGTATTTT

V: TRBV9
D: .
size: .
J: TRBJ2-1
CDR3: CASSPRTVSSYNEQFF
DNA: TGTGCCAGCAGCCCAAGAACGGTGAGCTCCTACAATGAGCAGTTCTTC

V: TRBV28
D: TRBD2
size: .
J: TRBJ2-7
CDR3: CASSFGASGYSYEQYF
DNA: TGTGCCAGCAGTTTTGGGGCTAGCGGATACTCCTACGAGCAGTACTTC

V: TRBV4-3
D: TRBD1
size: .
J: TRBJ2-3
CDR3: CASSQGTGGVDTQYF
DNA: TGCGCCAGCAGCCAGGGGACAGGGGGTGTAGATACGCAGTATTTT

V: TRBV7-8
D: .
size: .
J: TRBJ1-1
CDR3: CASSRDRNTEAFF
DNA: TGTGCCAGCAGCCGTGACAGAAACACTGAAGCTTTCTTT

V: TRBV29-1
D: TRBD2
size: .
J: TRBJ2-2
CDR3: CSGLGGEEPSGWLFF
DNA: TGCAGCGGCCTCGGGGGGGAGGAGCCATCGGGGTGGCTGTTTTTT

V: TRBV5-1
D: .
size: .
J: TRBJ2-7
CDR3: CASSPQGNEQYF
DNA: TGCGCCAGCAGCCCACAGGGTAACGAGCAGTACTTC

V: TRBV7-3
D: TRBD1
size: .
J: TRBJ2-2
CDR3: CASSARDRRGELFF
DNA: TGTGCCAGCAGCGCCCGGGACAGGCGTGGGGAGCTGTTTTTT

V: TRBV5-1
D: TRBD2
size: .
J: TRBJ2-2
CDR3: CASSEAGGTGELFF
DNA: TGCGCCAGCAGCGAGGCGGGGGGGACCGGGGAGCTGTTTTTT

V: TRBV7-8
D: .
size: .
J: TRBJ1-2
CDR3: CASSLAGEPSGGYTF
DNA: TGTGCCAGCAGCTTAGCGGGGGAACCGTCGGGTGGCTACACCTTC

V: TRBV15
D: .
size: .
J: TRBJ1-5
CDR3: CATSSPLGPQHF
DNA: TGTGCCACCAGCAGCCCCCTCGGGCCCCAGCATTTT

V: TRBV28
D: .
size: .
J: TRBJ2-7
CDR3: CASSFEGIGYEQYF
DNA: TGTGCCAGCAGTTTTGAGGGAATAGGCTACGAGCAGTACTTC

V: TRBV15
D: TRBD1
size: .
J: TRBJ2-2
CDR3: CATSRGTGGNTGELFF
DNA: TGTGCCACCAGCAGAGGGACAGGGGGCAACACCGGGGAGCTGTTTTTT

V: TRBV28
D: TRBD1
size: .
J: TRBJ2-7
CDR3: CASSQDRYEQYF
DNA: TGTGCCAGCAGTCAGGACAGGTACGAGCAGTACTTC

V: TRBV29-1
D: .
size: .
J: TRBJ2-7
CDR3: CSVEGGGSYEQYF
DNA: TGCAGCGTTGAGGGTGGGGGCTCCTACGAGCAGTACTTC

V: TRBV5-8
D: .
size: .
J: TRBJ2-2
CDR3: CASTSSWDSLTGELFF
DNA: TGTGCCAGCACCTCGTCGTGGGACTCGTTAACCGGGGAGCTGTTTTTT

V: TRBV3-1/TRBV3-2
D: .
size: .
J: TRBJ2-1
CDR3: CASSQKTEQFF
DNA: TGTGCCAGCAGCCAAAAGACTGAGCAGTTCTTC

V: TRBV19
D: TRBD1
size: .
J: TRBJ1-1
CDR3: CASSIQQGIEAFF
DNA: TGTGCCAGTAGTATTCAACAGGGGATTGAAGCTTTCTTT

V: TRBV9
D: TRBD1
size: .
J: TRBJ2-2
CDR3: CAREFEGAGTGELFF
DNA: TGTGCCAGAGAGTTTGAGGGGGCCGGAACCGGGGAGCTGTTTTTT

V: TRBV19
D: .
size: .
J: TRBJ2-5
CDR3: CASRGDWQETQYF
DNA: TGTGCCAGTAGGGGGGACTGGCAAGAGACCCAGTACTTC

V: TRBV11-2
D: .
size: .
J: TRBJ2-1
CDR3: CASSRGLSEQFF
DNA: TGTGCCAGCAGCCGGGGGCTATCGGAGCAGTTCTTC

V: TRBV18
D: .
size: .
J: TRBJ2-1
CDR3: CASSPLDTYNEQFF
DNA: TGTGCCAGCTCACCCCTAGACACCTACAATGAGCAGTTCTTC

V: TRBV19
D: .
size: .
J: TRBJ1-2
CDR3: CASSIKINYGYTF
DNA: TGTGCCAGTAGTATAAAGATAAACTATGGCTACACCTTC

V: TRBV19
D: TRBD1
size: .
J: TRBJ1-1
CDR3: CASSIGDRGYMNTEAFF
DNA: TGTGCCAGTAGTATAGGGGACAGGGGTTACATGAACACTGAAGCTTTCTTT

V: TRBV7-9
D: .
size: .
J: TRBJ1-5
CDR3: CASSLGSGARRNQPQHF
DNA: TGTGCCAGCAGCTTAGGGTCGGGGGCGAGGCGAAATCAGCCCCAGCATTTT

V: TRBV4-1
D: TRBD2
size: .
J: TRBJ2-1
CDR3: CASSQVLAGAPDNEQFF
DNA: TGCGCCAGCAGCCAAGTGCTAGCGGGGGCCCCGGACAATGAGCAGTTCTTC

V: TRBV5-1
D: .
size: .
J: TRBJ1-5
CDR3: CASSLEPGQISNQPQHF
DNA: TGCGCCAGCAGCTTGGAACCGGGACAAATTAGCAATCAGCCCCAGCATTTT

V: TRBV7-2
D: TRBD1
size: few
J: TRBJ1-1
CDR3: CASSTGTGAVGTEAFF
DNA: TGTGCCAGCAGCACAGGGACAGGTGCGGTGGGAACTGAAGCTTTCTTT

V: TRBV15
D: TRBD1
size: .
J: TRBJ2-7
CDR3: CATSRGGDRYYEQYF
DNA: TGTGCCACCAGCAGAGGGGGGGACAGGTACTACGAGCAGTACTTC